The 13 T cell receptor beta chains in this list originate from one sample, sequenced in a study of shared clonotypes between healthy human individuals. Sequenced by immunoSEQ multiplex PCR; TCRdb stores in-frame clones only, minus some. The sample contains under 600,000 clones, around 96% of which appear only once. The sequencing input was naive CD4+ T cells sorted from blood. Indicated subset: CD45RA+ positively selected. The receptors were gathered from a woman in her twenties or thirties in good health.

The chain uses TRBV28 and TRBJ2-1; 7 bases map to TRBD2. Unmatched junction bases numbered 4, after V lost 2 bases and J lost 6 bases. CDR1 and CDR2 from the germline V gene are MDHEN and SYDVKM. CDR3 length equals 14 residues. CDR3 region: CASSLVGRANEQFF. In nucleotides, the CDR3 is TGTGCCAGCAGTTTAGTGGGGAGGGCCAATGAGCAGTTCTTC.

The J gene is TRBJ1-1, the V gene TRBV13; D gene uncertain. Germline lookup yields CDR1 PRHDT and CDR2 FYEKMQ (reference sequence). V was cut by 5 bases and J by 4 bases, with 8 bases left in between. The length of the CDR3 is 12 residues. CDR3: CASSRLGTEAFF. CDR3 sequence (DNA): TGTGCCAGCAGCAGGCTGGGCACTGAAGCTTTCTTT. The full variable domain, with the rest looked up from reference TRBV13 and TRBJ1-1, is AAGVIQSPRHLIKEKRETATLKCYPIPRHDTVYWYQQGPGQDPQFLISFYEKMQSDKGSIPDRFSAQQFSDYHSELNMSSLELGDSALYFCASSRLGTEAFFGQGTRLTVV.

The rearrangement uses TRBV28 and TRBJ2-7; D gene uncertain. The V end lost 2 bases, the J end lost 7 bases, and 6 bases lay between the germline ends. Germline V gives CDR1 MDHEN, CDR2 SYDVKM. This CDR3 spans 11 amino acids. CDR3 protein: CASSLEWEQYF. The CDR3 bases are TGTGCCAGCAGTTTAGAGTGGGAGCAGTACTTC.

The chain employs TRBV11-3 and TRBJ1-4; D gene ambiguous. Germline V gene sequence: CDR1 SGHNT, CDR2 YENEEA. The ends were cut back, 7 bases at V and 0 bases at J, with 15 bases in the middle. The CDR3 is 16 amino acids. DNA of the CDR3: TGTGCCAGCATCTTTCCCAATACTGCAACTAATGAAAAACTGTTTTTT. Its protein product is CASIFPNTATNEKLFF.

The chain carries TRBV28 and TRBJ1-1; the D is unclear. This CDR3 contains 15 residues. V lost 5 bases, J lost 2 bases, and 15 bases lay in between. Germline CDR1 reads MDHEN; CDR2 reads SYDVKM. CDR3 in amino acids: CASSPHETLNTEAFF. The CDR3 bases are TGTGCCAGCAGTCCCCACGAGACACTTAACACTGAAGCTTTCTTT.

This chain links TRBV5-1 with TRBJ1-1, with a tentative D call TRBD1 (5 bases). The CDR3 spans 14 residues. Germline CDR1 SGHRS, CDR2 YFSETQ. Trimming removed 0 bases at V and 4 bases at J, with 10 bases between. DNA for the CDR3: TGCGCCAGCAGCTTGGCCGAAGGGGCCACTGAAGCTTTCTTT. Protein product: CASSLAEGATEAFF.

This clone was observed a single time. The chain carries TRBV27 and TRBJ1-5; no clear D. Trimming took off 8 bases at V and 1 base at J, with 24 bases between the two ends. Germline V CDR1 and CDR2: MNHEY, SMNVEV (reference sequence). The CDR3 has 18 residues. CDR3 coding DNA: TGTGCCAGCGGCCCGCAGGACTTTCCCTGGGGAAGCAATCAGCCCCAGCATTTT. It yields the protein CASGPQDFPWGSNQPQHF.

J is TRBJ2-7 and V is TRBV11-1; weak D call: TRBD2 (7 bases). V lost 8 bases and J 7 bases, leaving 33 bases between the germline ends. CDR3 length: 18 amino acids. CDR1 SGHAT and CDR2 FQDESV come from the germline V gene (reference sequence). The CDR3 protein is CASGRPTRGATPYWEQYF. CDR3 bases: TGTGCCAGCGGCCGACCCACTCGGGGGGCTACCCCCTACTGGGAGCAGTACTTC.

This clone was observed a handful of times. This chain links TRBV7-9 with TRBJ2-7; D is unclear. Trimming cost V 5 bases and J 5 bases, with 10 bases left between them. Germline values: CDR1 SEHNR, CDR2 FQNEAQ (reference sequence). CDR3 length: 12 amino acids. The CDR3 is CASSRTNHEQYF. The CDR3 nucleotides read TGTGCCAGCAGCCGAACCAACCACGAGCAGTACTTC.

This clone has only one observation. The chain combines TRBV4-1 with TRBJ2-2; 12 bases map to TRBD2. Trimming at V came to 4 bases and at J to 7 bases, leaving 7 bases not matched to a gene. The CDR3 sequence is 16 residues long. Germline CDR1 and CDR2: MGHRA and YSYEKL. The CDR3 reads CASSLWTSGTGGELFF. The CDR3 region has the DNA TGCGCCAGCAGCCTCTGGACTAGCGGGACGGGCGGGGAGCTGTTTTTT.

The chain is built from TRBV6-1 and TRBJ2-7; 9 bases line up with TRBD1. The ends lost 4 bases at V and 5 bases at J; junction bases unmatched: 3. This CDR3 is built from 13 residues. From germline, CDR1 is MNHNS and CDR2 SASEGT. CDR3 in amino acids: CASSGGQGDEQYF. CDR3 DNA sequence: TGTGCCAGCAGTGGGGGACAGGGCGACGAGCAGTACTTC.

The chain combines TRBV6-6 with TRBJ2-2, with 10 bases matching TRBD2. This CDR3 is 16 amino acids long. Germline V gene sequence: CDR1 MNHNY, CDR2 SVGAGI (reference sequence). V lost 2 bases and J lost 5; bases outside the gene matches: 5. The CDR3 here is CASSYRSGRATGELFF. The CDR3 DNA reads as TGTGCCAGCAGTTACCGGAGCGGGAGGGCGACCGGGGAGCTGTTTTTT.

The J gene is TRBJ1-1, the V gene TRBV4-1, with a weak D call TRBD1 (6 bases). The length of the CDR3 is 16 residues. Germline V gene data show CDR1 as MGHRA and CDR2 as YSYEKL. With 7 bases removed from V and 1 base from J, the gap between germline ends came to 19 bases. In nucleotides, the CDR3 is TGCGCCAGCAACCACCCAGCCCAGGGGAGGAACACTGAAGCTTTCTTT. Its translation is CASNHPAQGRNTEAFF.